These 25 T cell receptor beta chains share one sample of origin, sequenced in a study of T cell responses to AZD1222 COVID-19 vaccine. This table comes from immunoSEQ multiplex PCR, and its TCRdb copy is limited to in-frame clones, with some not included. This sample has about 210,000 clones, with approximately 94% found just once. The sequencing here drew on peripheral blood, taken 28 days after the second dose of the MenACWY control vaccine. These receptors were obtained from an adult who received the MenACWY meningococcal vaccine as a control.

This CDR3 reads CATSDTMNTEAFF. Written as DNA, the CDR3 is TGCGCCACCTCGGACACTATGAACACTGAAGCTTTCTTT. The rearrangement links TRBV5-1 to TRBJ1-1; tentative D call: TRBD1 (5 bases). V lost 9 bases, J lost 0 bases, and 12 bases lay in between. The CDR3 covers 13 residues. Germline V CDR1 and CDR2: SGHRS, YFSETQ.

The V gene is TRBV6-5, the J gene TRBJ2-1; D perhaps matches TRBD2 (5 bases). The germline V gene has CDR1 MNHEY and CDR2 SVGAGI. The CDR3 is 14 amino acids. Trimming took 6 bases from V and 6 from J, leaving 15 bases between them. The CDR3 DNA reads TGTGCCAGCAGCGACGCCGGGGTTGGCAATGAGCAGTTCTTC. This encodes CASSDAGVGNEQFF.

The chain recombines TRBV27 with TRBJ1-5; D remains unclear. V was clipped by 5 bases and J by 1 base, with 18 bases between them. The V gene's germline CDR1 is MNHEY and CDR2 SMNVEV (reference sequence). CDR3 length: 17 residues. CDR3 coding DNA: TGTGCCAGCAGTCCCGGATTAACCCTCGAGAGCAATCAGCCCCAGCATTTT. Residues: CASSPGLTLESNQPQHF.

The chain uses TRBV11-2 and TRBJ2-3; D might be TRBD2 (6 bases). Per the germline V gene, CDR1 is SGHAT and CDR2 is FQNNGV. V lost 5 bases and J 5 bases, leaving 14 bases between the germline ends. The CDR3 consists of 14 residues. The CDR3 DNA follows: TGTGCCAGCAGCCCAGTGGGGGGTGGAGATACGCAGTATTTT. Its translation is CASSPVGGGDTQYF.

The V call is TRBV13, the J call TRBJ1-2, with 8 bases identical to TRBD1. The length of the CDR3 is 17 residues. Germline V gene lookup returns CDR1 PRHDT and CDR2 FYEKMQ (reference sequence). Trimming at V came to 5 bases and at J to 3 bases, leaving 14 bases not matched to a gene. CDR3 DNA: TGTGCCAGCAGCGAGCTTAACGATGACAGGGGTGACTATGGCTACACCTTC. This gives the protein CASSELNDDRGDYGYTF.

This clone was found once. At one boundary the junction diverges from the germline segment, which might be a read error. This chain links TRBV27 with TRBJ2-7; 7 bases fit TRBD2. This CDR3 has 17 residues. CDR1 and CDR2 from the germline V gene are MNHEY and SMNVEV (reference sequence). The CDR3 nucleotides read TGTGCCAGCAGTCTAATACGCCCTTGGGGAGGGGACTACGGGCAGTACTTC. It specifies CASSLIRPWGGDYGQYF.

The chain couples TRBV30 to TRBJ1-1; D is ambiguous. Per the germline V gene, CDR1 is GTSNPN and CDR2 is SVGIG (reference sequence). The V end was cut by 0 bases, the J end by 7 bases, with 12 bases between. This CDR3 comprises 13 residues. This CDR3 reads CAWSVGRSHEAFF. The CDR3 region has the DNA TGTGCCTGGAGTGTCGGGCGGAGTCATGAAGCTTTCTTT.

V and J are TRBV7-6 and TRBJ1-2, with TRBD1 matching over 7 bases. The germline V gene encodes CDR1 SGHVS and CDR2 FNYEAQ. V shed 5 bases and J 4 bases; nucleotides not matched to a gene: 7. This CDR3 contains 14 residues. CDR3: CASSPGTDPYGYTF. CDR3 coding DNA: TGTGCCAGCAGCCCGGGGACAGATCCCTATGGCTACACCTTC.

This chain uses TRBV30 with TRBJ2-5, with D perhaps matching TRBD1 (5 bases). Per germline, CDR1 GTSNPN and CDR2 SVGIG (reference sequence). The CDR3 runs 14 residues. V lost 0 bases, J lost 5 bases, and 13 bases lay in between. CDR3 in DNA: TGTGCCTGGAGTGTACCCAGGGTGGGGGAGACCCAGTACTTC. Encoded protein: CAWSVPRVGETQYF.

The chain carries TRBV28 and TRBJ1-3; no clear D. Trimming took 6 bases from V and 3 from J, leaving 21 bases between them. This CDR3 comprises 17 residues. Germline V gene data show CDR1 as MDHEN and CDR2 as SYDVKM. The CDR3 is CASSLTTGVGYGNTIYF. Written as DNA, the CDR3 is TGTGCCAGCAGCTTAACGACCGGGGTGGGCTATGGAAACACCATATATTTT.

This chain uses TRBV7-9 with TRBJ2-7; 11 nucleotides align to TRBD2. Per germline, CDR1 SEHNR and CDR2 FQNEAQ (reference sequence). The CDR3 spans 14 residues. The V gene end was trimmed by 2 bases and the J gene end by 4 bases; junction bases not matched to a gene: 1. The CDR3 region has the DNA TGTGCCAGCAGCTTAACTAGCGGGAGTTACGAGCAGTACTTC. Amino acids: CASSLTSGSYEQYF.

The gene calls are TRBV7-9 and TRBJ1-4; no reliable D call. The V gene's germline CDR1 is SEHNR and CDR2 FQNEAQ (reference sequence). The CDR3 is 12 residues long. Trimming shortened V by 2 bases and J by 8 bases, and 6 bases separated the two germline ends. CDR3: CASSLIGEKLFF. The CDR3 DNA is TGTGCCAGCAGCTTAATTGGGGAAAAACTGTTTTTT.

CDR3 in amino acids: CASSSGANAPANEQFF. Here the CDR3 DNA reads TGTGCCAGCTCAAGCGGGGCAAACGCCCCCGCCAATGAGCAGTTCTTC. The chain uses TRBV18 and TRBJ2-1, with 7 bases aligning to TRBD2. This CDR3 comprises 16 residues. V was clipped by 5 bases and J by 6 bases; unmatched bases: 13. Germline-derived CDR1 and CDR2 are KGHSH and LQKENI.

This chain uses TRBV27 with TRBJ2-5, with 7 bases fitting TRBD1. Germline V gene sequence: CDR1 MNHEY, CDR2 SMNVEV (reference sequence). The V segment lost 3 bases and the J segment 5 bases; nucleotides outside the gene matches: 3. The CDR3 runs to 13 residues. The CDR3 DNA reads TGTGCCAGCAGTTTTAGGGGGCAGGAGACCCAGTACTTC. Translation: CASSFRGQETQYF.

The chain joins TRBV28 to TRBJ1-1, with a tentative D call TRBD1 (5 bases). V lost 4 bases, J lost 5 bases, and 14 bases lay in between. In germline, CDR1 is MDHEN, CDR2 SYDVKM. The CDR3 is made up of 14 amino acids. The CDR3 DNA follows: TGTGCCAGCAGTTCCGGGACCCGAGGGACTGAAGCTTTCTTT. Amino acids: CASSSGTRGTEAFF.

For the CDR3, the DNA is TGTGCCAGCAGCCCCAGGGGGATCTATATGCGGGGCTACACCTTC. As protein: CASSPRGIYMRGYTF. The rearrangement links TRBV7-9 to TRBJ1-2; 7 bases map to TRBD1. The trim removed 5 bases at V and 8 bases at J, leaving 14 bases unmatched. From germline, CDR1 is SEHNR and CDR2 FQNEAQ (reference sequence). The CDR3 has 15 residues.

V gene TRBV5-4 combines with J gene TRBJ2-7; 8 bases match TRBD2. The germline V gene has CDR1 SGHNT and CDR2 YYREEE (reference sequence). Trimming at V came to 4 bases and at J to 2 bases, leaving 5 bases not matched to a gene. CDR3 length: 14 residues. As DNA, the CDR3 is TGTGCCAGCAGCCTCCAGACTAGCGCCTACGAGCAGTACTTC. This encodes CASSLQTSAYEQYF.

CDR3 coding DNA: TGTGCCAGCAGCAAAGTCGGGTCCTGTCTAGCTCCTTCTTCCTACGAGCAGTACTTC. Translation: CASSKVGSCLAPSSYEQYF. V is TRBV21-1 and J is TRBJ2-7; the table's D call, TRBD2, has no DNA check behind it. TRBV21-1 is a known pseudogene. This CDR3 has 19 amino acids.

CDR3 sequence (DNA): TGTGCCAGCAGCTTAAGCAGGGAAATGGCTGGAAACACCATATATTTT. It translates to CASSLSREMAGNTIYF. The chain couples TRBV11-2 to TRBJ1-3; D might be TRBD1 (5 bases). The CDR3 sequence is 16 residues long. V dropped 2 bases and J dropped 2 bases, with 13 bases sitting between them. In germline, CDR1 is SGHAT, CDR2 FQNNGV.

This clone has just one count. This chain uses TRBV6-5 with TRBJ1-5, with D hard to call. V was pared by 6 bases and J by 14 bases, with 14 bases between. CDR1 and CDR2 from the germline V gene are MNHEY and SVGAGI. The CDR3 is 11 residues long. DNA for the CDR3: TGTGCCAGCAGGTGGGCAGGCTCGGAGCATTTT. It yields the protein CASRWAGSEHF.

The J gene is TRBJ2-2, the V gene TRBV4-1; D call uncertain. There are 11 residues in the CDR3. Trimming took 7 bases from V and 6 from J, leaving 6 bases between them. Germline V lookup: CDR1 MGHRA, CDR2 YSYEKL. Here the CDR3 DNA reads TGCGCCAGCAACAATCCCGGGGAGCTGTTTTTT. It yields the protein CASNNPGELFF.

The chain employs TRBV19 and TRBJ2-3; TRBD1 is a possible D gene (6 bases). The germline V gene encodes CDR1 LNHDA and CDR2 SQIVND (reference sequence). This CDR3 is built from 15 residues. V shed 3 bases and J shed 0 bases, with 10 bases lying between them. CDR3 DNA sequence: TGTGCCAGTAGTATGGGGGCCCGGAGCACAGATACGCAGTATTTT. It codes for CASSMGARSTDTQYF.

The CDR3 protein is CASSLGLGPNYEQYF. The CDR3 DNA follows: TGTGCCAGCAGCTTAGGCTTAGGCCCCAACTACGAGCAGTACTTC. The genes are TRBV13 and TRBJ2-7, with D hard to call. The V end lost 0 bases, the J end lost 3 bases, and 12 bases lay between the germline ends. The length of the CDR3 is 15 residues. Per the germline V gene, CDR1 is PRHDT and CDR2 is FYEKMQ (reference sequence).

CDR3 amino acids: CASSLGRALGYTF. For the CDR3, the DNA is TGTGCCAGCAGTTTAGGACGGGCACTGGGCTACACCTTC. The chain uses TRBV12-3 or TRBV12-4 and TRBJ1-2; no reliable D call. V shed 1 base and J shed 8 bases, with 11 bases lying between them. This CDR3 spans 13 amino acids.

This chain uses TRBV15 with TRBJ1-3; D gene unclear. This CDR3 spans 16 amino acids. The V end was cut by 3 bases, the J end by 0 bases, with 12 bases between. Germline-derived CDR1 and CDR2 are LNHNV and YYDKDF (reference sequence). The CDR3 protein is CATSRRTVSSGNTIYF. CDR3 DNA: TGTGCCACCAGCAGGAGGACGGTGAGCTCTGGAAACACCATATATTTT.